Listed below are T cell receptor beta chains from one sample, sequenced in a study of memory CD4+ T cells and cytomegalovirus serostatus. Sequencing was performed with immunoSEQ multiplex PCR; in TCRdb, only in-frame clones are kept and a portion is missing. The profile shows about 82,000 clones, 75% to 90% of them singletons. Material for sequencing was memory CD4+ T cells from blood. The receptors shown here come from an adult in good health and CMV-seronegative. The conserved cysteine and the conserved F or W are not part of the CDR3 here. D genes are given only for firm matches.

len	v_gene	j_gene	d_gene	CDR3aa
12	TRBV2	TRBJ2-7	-	ASSDRAGGYEQY
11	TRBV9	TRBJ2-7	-	ASSVEESYEQY
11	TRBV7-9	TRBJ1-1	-	ASSLQGNTEAF
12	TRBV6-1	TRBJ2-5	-	ASSVTNLGGTQY
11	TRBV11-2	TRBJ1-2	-	ASSPQGNYGYT
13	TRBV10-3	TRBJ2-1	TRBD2	AITGGGSSYNEQF
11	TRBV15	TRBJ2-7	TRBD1	ATSKGQGYEQY
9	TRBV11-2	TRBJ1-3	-	ASSSGNTIY
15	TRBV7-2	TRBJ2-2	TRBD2	ASSLLGLAGKGGELF
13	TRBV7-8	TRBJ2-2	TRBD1	ASSLGGGVTGELF
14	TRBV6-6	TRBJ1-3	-	ASSYGHPSAGNTIY
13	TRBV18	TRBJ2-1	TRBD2	ASSPSGASYNEQF
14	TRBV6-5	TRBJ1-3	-	ASSYGTPRSGNTIY
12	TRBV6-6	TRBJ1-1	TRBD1	ASSLDRGRIEAF
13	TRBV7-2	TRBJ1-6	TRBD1	ASSPQGAGNSPLH
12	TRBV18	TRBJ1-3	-	ASSPLGEGNTIY
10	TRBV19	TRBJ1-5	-	ASSMRSQPQH
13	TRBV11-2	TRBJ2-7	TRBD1	ASSLSGTGFSGQY
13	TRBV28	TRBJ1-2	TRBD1	AIQTGTALNYGYT
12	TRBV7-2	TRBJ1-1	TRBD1	ASSPTGQGGEAF
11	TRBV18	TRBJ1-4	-	ASSPQGYEELF
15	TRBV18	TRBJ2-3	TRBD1	ASSPPTGGYSTDTQY
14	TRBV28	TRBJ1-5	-	ASSLNGPDGNQPQH
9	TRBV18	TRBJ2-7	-	ASSETYEQY
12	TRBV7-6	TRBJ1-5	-	ASSLEGNSQPQH
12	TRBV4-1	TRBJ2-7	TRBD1	ASSQLLGQGASY
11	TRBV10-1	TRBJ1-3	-	ASTVGPGNTIY
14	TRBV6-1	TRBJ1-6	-	ASSEDGNSYNSPLH
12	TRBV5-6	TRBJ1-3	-	ASSLEGFGNTIY
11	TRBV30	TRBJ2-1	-	AWSVTGLDEQF
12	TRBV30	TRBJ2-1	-	AWSAGRTYNEQF
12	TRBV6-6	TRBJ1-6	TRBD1	ASRTRDRDSPLH
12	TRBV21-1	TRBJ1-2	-	ASTDRQPNYGYT
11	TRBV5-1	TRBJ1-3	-	ASSGPGGNTIY
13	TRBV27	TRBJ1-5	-	ASSLSQGVNQPQH
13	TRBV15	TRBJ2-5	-	ATSRGVQGEETQY
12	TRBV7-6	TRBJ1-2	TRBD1	ASSPWDRGYGYT
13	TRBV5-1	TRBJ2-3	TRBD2	ASSRGGEGTDTQY
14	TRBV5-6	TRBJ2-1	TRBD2	ASSFVSSGGVDEQF
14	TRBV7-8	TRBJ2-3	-	ASSPRWGESTDTQY
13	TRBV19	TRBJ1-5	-	ASSIGTSRVQPQH
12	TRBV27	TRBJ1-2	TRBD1	ASSLTPGQGEGT
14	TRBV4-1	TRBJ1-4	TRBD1	ATRSAPARGHEKLF
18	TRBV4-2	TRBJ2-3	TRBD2	ASSYAGTSGGLGRTDTQY
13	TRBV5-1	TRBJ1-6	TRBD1	ASSSTGGYNSPLH
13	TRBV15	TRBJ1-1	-	ATSPRTTGNTEAF
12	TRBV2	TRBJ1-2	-	ASSVRDSNYGYT
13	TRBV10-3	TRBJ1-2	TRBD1	AISESGQGANGYT
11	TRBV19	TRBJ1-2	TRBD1	ARETGGGYGYT
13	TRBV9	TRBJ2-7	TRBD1	ASSVGGQGKNEQY
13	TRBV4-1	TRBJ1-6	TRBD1	ASSQTGTGNSPLH
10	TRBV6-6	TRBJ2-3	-	ASSPSTGTQY
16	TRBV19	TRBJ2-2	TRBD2	ASSPNGGGSWGTGELF
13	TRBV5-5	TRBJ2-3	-	ASTSDGMSTDTQY
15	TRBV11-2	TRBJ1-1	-	ASSFRTRQTLNTEAF
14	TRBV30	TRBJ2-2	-	AWSVPSRVNTGELF
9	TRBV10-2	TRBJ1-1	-	ASTRGTEAF
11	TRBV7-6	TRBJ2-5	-	ASSLASRETQY
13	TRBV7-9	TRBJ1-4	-	ASSSTGLANEKLF
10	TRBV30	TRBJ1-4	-	ACTERNEKLF